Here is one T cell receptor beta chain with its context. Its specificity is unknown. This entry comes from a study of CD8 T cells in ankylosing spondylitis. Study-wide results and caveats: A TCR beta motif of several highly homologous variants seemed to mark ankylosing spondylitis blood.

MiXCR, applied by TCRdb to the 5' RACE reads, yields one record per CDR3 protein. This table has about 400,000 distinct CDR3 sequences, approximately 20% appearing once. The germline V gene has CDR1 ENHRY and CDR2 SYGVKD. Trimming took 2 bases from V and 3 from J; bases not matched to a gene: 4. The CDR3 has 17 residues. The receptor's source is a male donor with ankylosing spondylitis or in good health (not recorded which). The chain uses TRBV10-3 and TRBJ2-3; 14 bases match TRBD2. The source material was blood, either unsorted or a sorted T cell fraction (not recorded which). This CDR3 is CAISEPTSGGETDTQYF. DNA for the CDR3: TGTGCCATCAGTGAGCCGACTAGCGGGGGGGAAACAGATACGCAGTATTTT.